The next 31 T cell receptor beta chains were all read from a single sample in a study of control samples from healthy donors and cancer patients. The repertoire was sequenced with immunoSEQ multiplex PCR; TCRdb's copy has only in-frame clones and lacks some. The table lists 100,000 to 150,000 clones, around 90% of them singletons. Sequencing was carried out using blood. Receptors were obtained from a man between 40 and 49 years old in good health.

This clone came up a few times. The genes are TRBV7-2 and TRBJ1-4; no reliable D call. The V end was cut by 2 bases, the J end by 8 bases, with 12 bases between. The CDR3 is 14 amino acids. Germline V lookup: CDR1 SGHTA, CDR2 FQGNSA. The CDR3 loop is CASSLQALGEKLFF. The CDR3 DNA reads TGTGCCAGCAGCTTACAGGCCCTGGGAGAAAAACTGTTTTTT.

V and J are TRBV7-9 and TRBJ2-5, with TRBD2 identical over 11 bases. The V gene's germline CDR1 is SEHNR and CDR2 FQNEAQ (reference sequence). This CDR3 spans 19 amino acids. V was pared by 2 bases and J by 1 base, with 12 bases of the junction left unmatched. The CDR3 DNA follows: TGTGCCAGCAGCTTAAGACTAGCGGGGAACTGGCTGTTCCAAGAGACCCAGTACTTC. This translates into CASSLRLAGNWLFQETQYF.

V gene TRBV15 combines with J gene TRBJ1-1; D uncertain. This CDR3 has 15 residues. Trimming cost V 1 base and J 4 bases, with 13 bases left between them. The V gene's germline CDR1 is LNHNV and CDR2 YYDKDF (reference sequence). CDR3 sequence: CATSRGMIRRTEAFF. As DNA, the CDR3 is TGTGCCACCAGCAGAGGAATGATCAGGCGCACTGAAGCTTTCTTT.

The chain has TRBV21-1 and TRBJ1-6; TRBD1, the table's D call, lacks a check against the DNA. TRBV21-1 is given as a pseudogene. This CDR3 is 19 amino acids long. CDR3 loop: CASSKEETGNSSYNSPLHF. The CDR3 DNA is TGTGCCAGCAGCAAAGAGGAGACAGGGAATAGCTCCTATAATTCACCCCTCCACTTT.

The CDR3 DNA reads TGTGCCAGCCCACCCGCTACAGGGGGCAGCTATGGCTACACCTTC. This sequence encodes CASPPATGGSYGYTF. The gene calls are TRBV21-1 and TRBJ1-2; the table's D call, TRBD1, was not checked against the DNA. TRBV21-1 is designated a pseudogene. The CDR3 totals 15 residues.

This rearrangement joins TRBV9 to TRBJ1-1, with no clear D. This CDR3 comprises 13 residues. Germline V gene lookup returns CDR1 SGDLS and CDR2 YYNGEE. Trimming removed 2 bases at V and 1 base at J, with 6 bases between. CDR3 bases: TGTGCCAGCAGCGTTGGGAGGAACACTGAAGCTTTCTTT. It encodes CASSVGRNTEAFF.

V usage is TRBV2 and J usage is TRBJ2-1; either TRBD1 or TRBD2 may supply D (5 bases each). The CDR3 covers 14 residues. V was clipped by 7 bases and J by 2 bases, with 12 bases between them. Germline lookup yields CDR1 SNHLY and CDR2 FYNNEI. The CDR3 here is CASTGTAPYNEQFF. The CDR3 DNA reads TGTGCCAGCACGGGGACGGCACCCTACAATGAGCAGTTCTTC.

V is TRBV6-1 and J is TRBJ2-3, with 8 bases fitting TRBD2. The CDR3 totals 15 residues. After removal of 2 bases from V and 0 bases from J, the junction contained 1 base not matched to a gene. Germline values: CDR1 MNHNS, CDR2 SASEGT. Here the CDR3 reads CASSELAGSTDTQYF. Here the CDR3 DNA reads TGTGCCAGCAGTGAACTAGCGGGTAGCACAGATACGCAGTATTTT.

DNA for the CDR3: TGTGCCAGCAGCCAAGTTCCGGGCAATGAGCAGTTCTTC. This translates into CASSQVPGNEQFF. V usage is TRBV14 and J usage is TRBJ2-1; D unclear. The CDR3 length is 13 residues. The V gene lost 1 base and the J gene lost 6 bases, with 7 bases spanning the gap. Germline V gives CDR1 SGHDN, CDR2 FVKESK.

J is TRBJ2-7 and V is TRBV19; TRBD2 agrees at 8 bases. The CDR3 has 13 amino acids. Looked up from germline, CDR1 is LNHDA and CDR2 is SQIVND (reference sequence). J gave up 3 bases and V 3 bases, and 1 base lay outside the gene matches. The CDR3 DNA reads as TGTGCCAGTAGTATTACTAGCGGCTACGAGCAGTACTTC. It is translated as CASSITSGYEQYF.

The CDR3 is CASSVWTLRTNTEAFF. CDR3 bases: TGTGCCAGCAGTGTTTGGACCCTGAGAACGAACACTGAAGCTTTCTTT. The chain carries TRBV25-1 and TRBJ1-1; D gene ambiguous. V gave up 4 bases and J gave up 1 base, with 16 bases separating them. This CDR3 contains 16 residues. Germline CDR1 is MGHDK and CDR2 is SYGVNS.

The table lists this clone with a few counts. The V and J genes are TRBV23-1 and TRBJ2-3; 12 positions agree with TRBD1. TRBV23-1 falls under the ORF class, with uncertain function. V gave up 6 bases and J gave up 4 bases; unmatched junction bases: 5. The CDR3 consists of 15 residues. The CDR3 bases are TGCGCCAGCAGCCCGGGACAGGGGGCCTCAGATACGCAGTATTTT. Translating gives CASSPGQGASDTQYF.

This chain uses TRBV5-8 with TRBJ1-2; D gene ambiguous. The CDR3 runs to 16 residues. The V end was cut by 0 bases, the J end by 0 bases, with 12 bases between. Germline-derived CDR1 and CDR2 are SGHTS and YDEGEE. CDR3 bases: TGTGCCAGCAGCTTGGATCAGGCCCCAACTAACTATGGCTACACCTTC. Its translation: CASSLDQAPTNYGYTF.

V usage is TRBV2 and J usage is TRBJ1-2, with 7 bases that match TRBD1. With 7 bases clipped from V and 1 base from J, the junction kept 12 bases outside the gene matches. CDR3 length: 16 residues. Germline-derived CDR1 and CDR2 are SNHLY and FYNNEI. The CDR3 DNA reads TGTGCCAGCACCGGACGACAGGGACCTTTTAACTATGGCTACACCTTC. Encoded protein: CASTGRQGPFNYGYTF.

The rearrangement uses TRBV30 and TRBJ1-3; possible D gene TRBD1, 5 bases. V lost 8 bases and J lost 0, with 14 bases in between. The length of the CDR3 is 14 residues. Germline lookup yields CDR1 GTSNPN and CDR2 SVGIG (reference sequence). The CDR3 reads CAGPLGGSGNTIYF. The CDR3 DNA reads TGTGCCGGACCCCTGGGGGGCTCTGGAAACACCATATATTTT.

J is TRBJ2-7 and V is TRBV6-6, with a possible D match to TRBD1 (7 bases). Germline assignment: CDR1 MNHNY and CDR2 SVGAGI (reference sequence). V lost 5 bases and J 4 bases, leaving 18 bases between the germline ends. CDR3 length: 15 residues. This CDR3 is CASSRRGTELYEQYF. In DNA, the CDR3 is TGTGCCAGCAGTCGCCGCGGGACAGAACTTTACGAGCAGTACTTC.

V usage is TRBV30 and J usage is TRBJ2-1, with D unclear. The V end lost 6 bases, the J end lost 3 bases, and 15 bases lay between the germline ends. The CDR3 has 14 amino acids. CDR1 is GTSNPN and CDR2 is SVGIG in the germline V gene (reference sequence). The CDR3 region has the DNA TGTGCCTGCCGGACGTCTAAGATCTACAATGAGCAGTTCTTC. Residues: CACRTSKIYNEQFF.

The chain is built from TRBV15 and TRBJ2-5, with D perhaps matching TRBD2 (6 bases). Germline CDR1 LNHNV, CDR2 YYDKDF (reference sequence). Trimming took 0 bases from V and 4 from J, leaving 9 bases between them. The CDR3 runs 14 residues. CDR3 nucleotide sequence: TGTGCCACCAGCAGAGATCGGGGGTCAGAGACCCAGTACTTC. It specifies CATSRDRGSETQYF. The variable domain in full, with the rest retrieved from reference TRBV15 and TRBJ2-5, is DAMVIQNPRYQVTQFGKPVTLSCSQTLNHNVMYWYQQKSSQAPKLLFHYYDKDFNNEADTPDNFQSRRPNTSFCFLDIRSPGLGDTAMYLCATSRDRGSETQYFGPGTRLLVL.

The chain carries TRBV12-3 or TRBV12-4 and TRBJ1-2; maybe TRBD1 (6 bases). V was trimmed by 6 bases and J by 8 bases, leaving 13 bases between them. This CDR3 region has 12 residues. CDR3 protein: CASSIQGLGYTF. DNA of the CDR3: TGTGCCAGCAGCATACAGGGTTTGGGCTACACCTTC.

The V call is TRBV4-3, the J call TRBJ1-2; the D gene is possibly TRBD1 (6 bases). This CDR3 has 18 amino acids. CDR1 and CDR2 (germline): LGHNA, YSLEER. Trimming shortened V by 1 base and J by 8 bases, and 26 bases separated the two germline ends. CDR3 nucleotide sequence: TGCGCCAGCAGCCAAGGGATGAATCTTCCTGGGGCGAGGGGGGGCTACACCTTC. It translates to CASSQGMNLPGARGGYTF.

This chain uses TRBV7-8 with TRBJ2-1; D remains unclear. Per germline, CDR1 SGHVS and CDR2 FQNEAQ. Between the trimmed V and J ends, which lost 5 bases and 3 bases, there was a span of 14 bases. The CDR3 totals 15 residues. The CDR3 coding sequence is TGTGCCAGCAGCCCACGCTGGGAATACTACAATGAGCAGTTCTTC. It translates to CASSPRWEYYNEQFF. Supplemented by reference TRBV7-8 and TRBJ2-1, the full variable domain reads GAGVSQSPRYKVAKRGQDVALRCDPISGHVSLFWYQQALGQGPEFLTYFQNEAQLDKSGLPSDRFFAERPEGSVSTLKIQRTQQEDSAVYLCASSPRWEYYNEQFFGPGTRLTVL.

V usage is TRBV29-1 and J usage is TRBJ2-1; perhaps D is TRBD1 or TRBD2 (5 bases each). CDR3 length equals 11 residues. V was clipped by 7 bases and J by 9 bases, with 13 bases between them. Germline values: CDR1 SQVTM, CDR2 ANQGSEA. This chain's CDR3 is CSASRGVEQFF. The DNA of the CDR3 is TGCAGCGCTAGTAGAGGGGTTGAGCAGTTCTTC.

The chain's CDR3 is CASSADRGLSYEQYF. As DNA, the CDR3 is TGTGCCAGTAGTGCTGACAGGGGCCTTTCCTACGAGCAGTACTTC. This chain uses TRBV19 with TRBJ2-7; TRBD1 matches 8 bases. Germline V gives CDR1 LNHDA, CDR2 SQIVND (reference sequence). J was trimmed by 1 base and V by 5 bases; bases with no gene match: 7. The CDR3 sequence is 15 residues long.

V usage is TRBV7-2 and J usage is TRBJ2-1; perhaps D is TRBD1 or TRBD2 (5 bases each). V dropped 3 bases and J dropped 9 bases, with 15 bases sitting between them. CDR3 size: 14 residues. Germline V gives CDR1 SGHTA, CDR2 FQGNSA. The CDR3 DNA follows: TGTGCCAGCAGCTTTAGAGGGGCCCTTGGTGAGCAGTTCTTC. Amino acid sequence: CASSFRGALGEQFF.

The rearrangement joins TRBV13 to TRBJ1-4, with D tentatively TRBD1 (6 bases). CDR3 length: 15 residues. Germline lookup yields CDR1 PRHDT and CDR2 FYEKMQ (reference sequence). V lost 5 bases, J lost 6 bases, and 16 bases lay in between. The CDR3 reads CASSRQGRVYEKLFF. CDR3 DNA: TGTGCCAGCAGCCGGCAGGGGAGGGTCTATGAAAAACTGTTTTTT.

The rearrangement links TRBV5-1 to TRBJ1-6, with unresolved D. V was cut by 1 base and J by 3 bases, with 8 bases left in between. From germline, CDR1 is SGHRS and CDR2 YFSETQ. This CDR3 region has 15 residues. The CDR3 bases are TGCGCCAGCAGCTTGTCCTGGGGCTATAATTCACCCCTCCACTTT. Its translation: CASSLSWGYNSPLHF.

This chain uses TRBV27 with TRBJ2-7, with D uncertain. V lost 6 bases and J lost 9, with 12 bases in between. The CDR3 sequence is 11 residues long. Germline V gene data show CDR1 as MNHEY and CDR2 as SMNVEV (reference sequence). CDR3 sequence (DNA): TGTGCCAGCAGGCTCAGTAGGGTGCAGTACTTC. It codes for CASRLSRVQYF.

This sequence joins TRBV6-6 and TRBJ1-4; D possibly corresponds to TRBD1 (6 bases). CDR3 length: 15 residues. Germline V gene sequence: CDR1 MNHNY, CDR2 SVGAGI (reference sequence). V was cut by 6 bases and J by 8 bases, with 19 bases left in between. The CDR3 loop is CASRKRDMVDEKLFF. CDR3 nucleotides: TGTGCCAGCAGAAAACGGGACATGGTGGACGAAAAACTGTTTTTT.

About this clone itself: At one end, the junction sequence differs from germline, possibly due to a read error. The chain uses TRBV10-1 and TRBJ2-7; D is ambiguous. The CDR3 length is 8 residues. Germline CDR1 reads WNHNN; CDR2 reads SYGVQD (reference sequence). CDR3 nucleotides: TGCGCCAGCAGTGATTCAGGTTTC. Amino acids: CASSDSGF.

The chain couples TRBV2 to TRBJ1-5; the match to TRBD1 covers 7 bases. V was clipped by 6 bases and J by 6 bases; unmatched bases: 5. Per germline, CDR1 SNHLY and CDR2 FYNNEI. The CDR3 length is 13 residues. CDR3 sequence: CASSDDRAQPQHF. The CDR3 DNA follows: TGTGCCAGCAGCGACGACAGGGCTCAGCCCCAGCATTTT.

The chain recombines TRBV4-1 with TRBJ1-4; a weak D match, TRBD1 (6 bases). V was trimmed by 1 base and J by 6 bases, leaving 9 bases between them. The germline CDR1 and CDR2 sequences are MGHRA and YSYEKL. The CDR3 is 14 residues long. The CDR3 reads CASSQGGGDEKLFF. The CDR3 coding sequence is TGCGCCAGCAGCCAAGGAGGGGGAGATGAAAAACTGTTTTTT.